Below, 18 T cell receptor beta chains from the same sample are listed, as sequenced in a study of cytomegalovirus exposure and HLA in healthy donors (dated by TCRdb to about 2017). Preparation of the library involved the immunoSEQ multiplex PCR assay. For the multiplex PCR, a mixture combining 60 forward primers for TCR Vbeta segments and 13 reverse primers for TCR Jbeta segments was used. TCRdb mirrors the immuneACCESS table, restricted to in-frame sequences. Some clones are absent from its copies; in checked studies, under half trace to an unresolved V gene, and the reason for the others is unknown. This sample is represented by approximately 150,000 clones; 72% of them were singletons. The ten largest clones add up to 2% to 3% of the sample. The sample taken for sequencing was PBMCs. The receptors were gathered from a human donor in good health.

The rearrangement joins TRBV7-2 to TRBJ1-2, with D tentatively TRBD1 (6 bases). V lost 8 bases and J lost 9, with 13 bases in between. The CDR3 is 11 residues long. From germline, CDR1 is SGHTA and CDR2 FQGNSA. This CDR3 is CASYRDLSYTF. Written as DNA, the CDR3 is TGTGCCAGCTACAGGGATTTAAGCTACACCTTC.

The chain has TRBV27 and TRBJ2-5; TRBD2 agrees at 8 bases. With 5 bases clipped from V and 7 bases from J, the junction kept 12 bases outside the gene matches. CDR3 length equals 15 residues. Germline CDR1 is MNHEY and CDR2 is SMNVEV (reference sequence). The CDR3 DNA reads TGTGCCAGCAGTCCTACGGGTAGCGGGGTTGGGACCCAGTACTTC. It is translated as CASSPTGSGVGTQYF.

The table lists this clone with a few counts. The chain has TRBV7-6 and TRBJ1-2; D not resolved. V dropped 0 bases and J dropped 5 bases, with 7 bases sitting between them. The V gene's germline CDR1 is SGHVS and CDR2 FNYEAQ. This CDR3 is built from 13 residues. The CDR3 spells CASSLAGGYGYTF. DNA of the CDR3: TGTGCCAGCAGCTTAGCTGGCGGATATGGCTACACCTTC.

This clone showed up just a few times. This sample includes further DNA sequences coding for the same CDR3. This sequence joins TRBV20-1 and TRBJ2-1; tentative D call: TRBD1 (6 bases). The CDR3 has 11 residues. Germline V lookup: CDR1 DFQATT, CDR2 SNEGSKA (reference sequence). V was trimmed by 5 bases and J by 10 bases, leaving 12 bases between them. The CDR3 sequence is CSAHREREQFF. CDR3 DNA: TGCAGTGCTCACAGGGAACGGGAGCAGTTCTTC.

This clone has just a few counts. The rearrangement joins TRBV19 to TRBJ2-7, with TRBD1 identical over 7 bases. V was pared by 6 bases and J by 5 bases, with 7 bases of the junction left unmatched. Per germline, CDR1 LNHDA and CDR2 SQIVND (reference sequence). The length of the CDR3 is 13 residues. The CDR3 DNA reads TGTGCCAGTAGCCCAAGGGGGCTCCACGAGCAGTACTTC. It translates to CASSPRGLHEQYF.

The chain is built from TRBV2 and TRBJ2-7, with 7 bases that match TRBD1. The CDR3 spans 13 residues. The germline CDR1 and CDR2 sequences are SNHLY and FYNNEI. Unmatched junction bases numbered 6, after V lost 7 bases and J lost 3 bases. The CDR3 sequence is CASNRDSIYEQYF. CDR3 sequence (DNA): TGTGCCAGCAACCGGGACAGTATCTACGAGCAGTACTTC. The full variable domain, its missing parts supplied by reference TRBV2 and TRBJ2-7, is EPEVTQTPSHQVTQMGQEVILRCVPISNHLYFYWYRQILGQKVEFLVSFYNNEISEKSEIFDDQFSVERPDGSNFTLKIRSTKLEDSAMYFCASNRDSIYEQYFGPGTRLTVT.

V usage is TRBV7-2 and J usage is TRBJ1-1; D is unclear. Looked up from germline, CDR1 is SGHTA and CDR2 is FQGNSA. The CDR3 length is 15 residues. V lost 6 bases to trimming and J lost 0 bases, with 14 bases between them. CDR3: CASRRRSLMNTEAFF. The CDR3 nucleotides read TGTGCCAGCAGGCGACGGAGTTTGATGAACACTGAAGCTTTCTTT. The full variable domain, in which reference TRBV7-2 and TRBJ1-1 provide the parts outside the CDR3, is GAGVSQSPSNKVTEKGKDVELRCDPISGHTALYWYRQSLGQGLEFLIYFQGNSAPDKSGLPSDRFSAERTGGSVSTLTIQRTQQEDSAVYLCASRRRSLMNTEAFFGQGTRLTVV.

V is TRBV6-4 and J is TRBJ2-5; D possibly corresponds to TRBD1 (5 bases). CDR1 is MRHNA and CDR2 is SNTAGT in the germline V gene. Trimming took 9 bases from V and 5 from J, leaving 13 bases between them. This CDR3 contains 12 residues. The CDR3 nucleotides read TGTGCCAGACCTCCAGGGCGGGAGACCCAGTACTTC. Amino acids: CARPPGRETQYF.

The genes are TRBV5-1 and TRBJ2-1; TRBD2 matches 9 bases. This CDR3 contains 15 residues. The V segment lost 5 bases and the J segment 4 bases; nucleotides outside the gene matches: 7. The germline V gene encodes CDR1 SGHRS and CDR2 YFSETQ. This CDR3 reads CASRRSGGRYNEQFF. The CDR3 coding sequence is TGCGCCAGCAGGCGTAGCGGGGGCCGGTACAATGAGCAGTTCTTC. The full variable domain, with the rest looked up from reference TRBV5-1 and TRBJ2-1, is KAGVTQTPRYLIKTRGQQVTLSCSPISGHRSVSWYQQTPGQGLQFLFEYFSETQRNKGNFPGRFSGRQFSNSRSEMNVSTLELGDSALYLCASRRSGGRYNEQFFGPGTRLTVL.

The chain is built from TRBV28 and TRBJ2-7, with D possibly TRBD2 on 5 matching bases. V was pared by 9 bases and J by 3 bases, with 9 bases between. Looked up from germline, CDR1 is MDHEN and CDR2 is SYDVKM. The CDR3 length is 11 residues. Here the CDR3 DNA reads TGTGCCAGTTTGGGAGACTACGAGCAGTACTTC. Translation gives CASLGDYEQYF. The full variable domain, its missing parts supplied by reference TRBV28 and TRBJ2-7, is DVKVTQSSRYLVKRTGEKVFLECVQDMDHENMFWYRQDPGLGLRLIYFSYDVKMKEKGDIPEGYSVSREKKERFSLILESASTNQTSMYLCASLGDYEQYFGPGTRLTVT.

The CDR3: CASSYPRDTQYF. The CDR3 bases are TGTGCCAGCAGCTACCCCCGGGATACGCAGTATTTT. The chain combines TRBV7-2 with TRBJ2-3; unclear D gene. The CDR3 is 12 residues long. Trimming stripped 4 bases from V and 6 bases from J, with 8 bases between. Germline CDR1 SGHTA, CDR2 FQGNSA.

V is TRBV7-9 and J is TRBJ2-7; TRBD1 might be the D (6 bases). V was shortened by 5 bases and J by 3 bases, with 11 bases between the two germline ends. Germline CDR1 is SEHNR and CDR2 is FQNEAQ (reference sequence). The CDR3 spans 13 residues. The CDR3 nucleotides are TGTGCCAGCAGCCGACAGGATCTCTACGAGCAGTACTTC. Translation gives CASSRQDLYEQYF.

This sequence joins TRBV7-6 and TRBJ1-1; tentative D call: TRBD1 (5 bases). In germline, CDR1 is SGHVS, CDR2 FNYEAQ. Trimming left V 1 base short and J 3 bases short, with 9 bases between. The CDR3 runs to 14 residues. The CDR3 region is CASSLGLGDTEAFF. In DNA, the CDR3 is TGTGCCAGCAGCTTAGGGTTAGGGGACACTGAAGCTTTCTTT.

In its sample, this clone was seen a few times. The chain couples TRBV27 to TRBJ1-4, with D possibly being TRBD1 (6 bases). CDR1 and CDR2 (germline): MNHEY, SMNVEV (reference sequence). V was clipped by 5 bases and J by 0 bases, with 13 bases between them. The CDR3 consists of 16 residues. CDR3: CASSPRQVPTNEKLFF. As DNA, the CDR3 is TGTGCCAGCAGTCCCCGACAGGTCCCAACTAATGAAAAACTGTTTTTT.

This clone was detected a few times. The CDR3 loop is CASSSGTENTEAFF. CDR3 in DNA: TGTGCCAGCAGCTCCGGGACAGAGAACACTGAAGCTTTCTTT. This chain joins TRBV11-1 and TRBJ1-1; TRBD1 matches 7 bases. The length of the CDR3 is 14 residues. Germline CDR1 SGHAT, CDR2 FQDESV (reference sequence). V lost 4 bases, J lost 1 base, and 3 bases stayed unmatched.

The chain carries TRBV19 and TRBJ1-5; 7 positions match TRBD1. The CDR3 totals 14 residues. V lost 10 bases to trimming and J lost 6 bases; unmatched junction nucleotides: 12. Germline-derived CDR1 and CDR2 are LNHDA and SQIVND (reference sequence). CDR3 loop: CATSDRPPPQPQHF. CDR3 DNA sequence: TGTGCCACCTCGGACAGGCCACCGCCTCAGCCCCAGCATTTT.

The CDR3 nucleotides are TGTGCCAGCAGCTCCCTACGTGGCCAAGAGACCCAGTACTTC. This codes for CASSSLRGQETQYF. The rearrangement uses TRBV11-2 and TRBJ2-5; D gene unclear. Germline CDR1 is SGHAT and CDR2 is FQNNGV. The CDR3 covers 14 residues. The V and J ends lost 4 bases and 1 base respectively, with 10 bases between them.

This chain connects TRBV6-5 to TRBJ1-1, with a possible D match to TRBD1 (6 bases). V was shortened by 4 bases and J by 7 bases, with 16 bases between the two germline ends. The CDR3 contains 14 residues. Germline values: CDR1 MNHEY, CDR2 SVGAGI. The CDR3 DNA follows: TGTGCCAGCAGTTTTACAGGGTTCTCCGGTGAAGCTTTCTTT. It encodes CASSFTGFSGEAFF.